A selection of T cell receptor beta chains follows, all from one sample in a study of T cell responses to AZD1222 COVID-19 vaccine. Using immunoSEQ multiplex PCR, the repertoire was profiled, and TCRdb retains in-frame clones only, with some absent. The sample holds 130,000 or so clones, 80% to 90% seen once. Sequenced here: peripheral blood, sampled on day 0 of MenACWY control vaccination. Receptors originate from an adult in good health. Both conserved end residues are part of each CDR3. Each record gives: D gene, V gene, J gene, clone size, CDR3 protein, CDR3 DNA. A D gene is named only where the DNA matches it firmly. The size field is filled for only some rows; it gives once, few, many or a size class.

TRBD1	TRBV7-3	TRBJ2-6	NA	CASSSPGQFSGANVLTF	TGTGCCAGCAGCAGTCCGGGACAGTTCTCTGGGGCCAACGTCCTGACTTTC
NA	TRBV7-9	TRBJ1-4	few	CASSIRATNEKLFF	TGTGCCAGCAGCATTCGAGCAACTAATGAAAAACTGTTTTTT
NA	TRBV7-9	TRBJ2-7	NA	CASSAGGGAYEQYF	TGTGCCAGCAGCGCTGGGGGGGGCGCCTACGAGCAGTACTTC
NA	TRBV6-6	TRBJ2-1	NA	CASSSGLYNEQFF	TGTGCCAGCAGTTCAGGACTGTATAATGAGCAGTTCTTC
NA	TRBV30	TRBJ1-2	NA	CASGGALGYTF	TGTGCCTCCGGGGGGGCGCTTGGCTACACCTTC
TRBD2	TRBV11-1	TRBJ2-7	NA	CASSHDASGISYEQYF	TGTGCCAGCAGCCACGATGCTAGCGGGATCTCCTACGAGCAGTACTTC
NA	TRBV28	TRBJ2-4	NA	CASSLPDRYIQYF	TGTGCCAGCAGTTTACCCGACCGATACATTCAGTACTTC
NA	TRBV18	TRBJ1-6	NA	CASSPLAEQRNSPLHF	TGTGCCAGCTCACCCCTCGCGGAACAGCGTAATTCACCCCTCCACTTT
NA	TRBV3-1/TRBV3-2	TRBJ1-1	NA	CASSQDSARENTEAFF	TGTGCCAGCAGCCAAGATAGTGCCAGGGAGAACACTGAAGCTTTCTTT
NA	TRBV6-5	TRBJ1-5	NA	CATALRINSNQPQHF	TGTGCCACCGCCCTCAGGATCAATAGCAATCAGCCCCAGCATTTT
NA	TRBV9	TRBJ2-3	NA	CASSVDLTDTQYF	TGTGCCAGCAGCGTAGACCTCACAGATACGCAGTATTTT
NA	TRBV21-1	TRBJ1-2	NA	CASSGDRIKSTF	TGTGCCAGCAGCGGGGACAGGATTAAAAGCACCTTC
NA	TRBV5-1	TRBJ2-7	NA	CASSSGSGGGYEQYF	TGCGCCAGCAGCTCCGGGTCGGGGGGCGGCTACGAGCAGTACTTC
NA	TRBV14	TRBJ1-2	NA	CASSQDRYYGYTF	TGTGCCAGCAGCCAGGACAGATACTATGGCTACACCTTC
NA	TRBV12-3/TRBV12-4	TRBJ1-2	NA	CASRNPGVYGYTF	TGTGCCAGCAGGAACCCAGGGGTTTATGGCTACACCTTC
NA	TRBV7-9	TRBJ2-2	few	CASSPTVNTGELFF	TGTGCCAGCAGCCCGACAGTGAACACCGGGGAGCTGTTTTTT
NA	TRBV5-1	TRBJ1-1	NA	CASSFTLGGEGTEAFF	TGCGCCAGCAGCTTCACCTTGGGGGGAGAGGGCACTGAAGCTTTCTTT
NA	TRBV21-1	TRBJ2-1	NA	CASSIRTDGLAGVNEQFF	TGTGCCAGCAGCATACGGACCGACGGGCTAGCGGGAGTAAATGAGCAGTTCTTC
TRBD1	TRBV5-6	TRBJ1-4	NA	CASSRGQGTNEKLFF	TGTGCCAGCAGCCGGGGACAGGGGACTAATGAAAAACTGTTTTTT
NA	TRBV3-1/TRBV3-2	TRBJ2-3	NA	CASSQVWDTSTDTQYF	TGTGCCAGCAGCCAAGTCTGGGACACAAGCACAGATACGCAGTATTTT
NA	TRBV24-1	TRBJ2-7	NA	CATSDSRGSYEQYF	TGTGCCACCAGTGATAGTCGGGGCTCCTACGAGCAGTACTTC
NA	TRBV6-6	TRBJ1-1	NA	CASTPTSSNTEAFF	TGTGCCAGCACCCCGACATCCTCGAACACTGAAGCTTTCTTT
TRBD1	TRBV4-3	TRBJ1-2	NA	CASSQALTGGGYGYTF	TGCGCCAGCAGCCAAGCGCTTACAGGGGGCGGCTATGGCTACACCTTC
TRBD1	TRBV5-1	TRBJ1-1	NA	CASSLGSGGTNTEAFF	TGCGCCAGCAGCTTGGGGTCAGGGGGGACAAACACTGAAGCTTTCTTT